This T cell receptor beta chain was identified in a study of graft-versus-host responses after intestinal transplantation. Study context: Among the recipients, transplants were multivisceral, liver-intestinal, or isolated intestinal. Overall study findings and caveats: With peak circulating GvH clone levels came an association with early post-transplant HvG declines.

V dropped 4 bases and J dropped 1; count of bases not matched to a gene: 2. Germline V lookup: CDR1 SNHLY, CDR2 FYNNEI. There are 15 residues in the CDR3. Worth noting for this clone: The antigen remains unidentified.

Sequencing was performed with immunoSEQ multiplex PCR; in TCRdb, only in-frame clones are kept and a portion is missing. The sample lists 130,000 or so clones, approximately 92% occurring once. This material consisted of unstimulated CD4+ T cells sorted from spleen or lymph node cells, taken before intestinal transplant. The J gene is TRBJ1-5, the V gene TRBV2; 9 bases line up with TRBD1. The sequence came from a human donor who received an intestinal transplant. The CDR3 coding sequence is TGTGCCAGCAGTGTAGGGACAGGGAGCAATCAGCCCCAGCATTTT. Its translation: CASSVGTGSNQPQHF. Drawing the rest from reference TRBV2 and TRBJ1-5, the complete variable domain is EPEVTQTPSHQVTQMGQEVILRCVPISNHLYFYWYRQILGQKVEFLVSFYNNEISEKSEIFDDQFSVERPDGSNFTLKIRSTKLEDSAMYFCASSVGTGSNQPQHFGDGTRLSIL.